This TCR beta chain was sequenced in a study of blood T cell repertoires in COVID-19. Measured with immunoSEQ multiplex PCR; TCRdb has only the in-frame clones, and not every one. The table has about 44,000 clones, approximately 82% seen once; the top ten hold roughly 4.4%. The CDR3 has 17 amino acids. After removal of 0 bases from V and 6 bases from J, the junction contained 8 bases not matched to a gene. Germline assignment: CDR1 LNHNV and CDR2 YYDKDF (reference sequence). The V call is TRBV15, the J call TRBJ1-5, with TRBD1 matching 10 bases. The sequencing input was peripheral blood. This clonotype was sampled from an older woman with acute or convalescent COVID-19. The CDR3 reads CATSRDPRQGAGQPQHF. The CDR3 DNA follows: TGTGCCACCAGCAGAGATCCCCGACAGGGGGCAGGTCAGCCCCAGCATTTT.